The rows below give T cell receptor beta chains drawn from one sample of a study of shared clonotypes between healthy human individuals. The repertoire was sequenced with immunoSEQ multiplex PCR; TCRdb's copy has only in-frame clones and lacks some. Among more than 2,000,000 clones listed, more than 90% were seen once. Sequencing input: naive CD4+ T cells sorted from blood. These receptors came from a man between 18 and 29 years old in good health. Both conserved end residues are trimmed from each CDR3. The order of the fields is J gene, V gene, CDR3 protein.

J: TRBJ1-1
V: TRBV6-1
CDR3: ASSEGGNTEAF

J: TRBJ2-3
V: TRBV6-5
CDR3: ASRRTGISTDTQY

J: TRBJ2-5
V: TRBV5-1
CDR3: ASSLARGRETQY

J: TRBJ2-2
V: TRBV19
CDR3: ASRTSGDSGELF

J: TRBJ2-7
V: TRBV5-1
CDR3: ASSFGGDSVSYEQY

J: TRBJ1-3
V: TRBV10-2
CDR3: ASHDRAGGNTIY

J: TRBJ2-7
V: TRBV30
CDR3: AWRSPGGYYEQY

J: TRBJ1-6
V: TRBV6-1
CDR3: ASSVTGHPFPLH

J: TRBJ1-5
V: TRBV4-3
CDR3: ASSQGRTTTQPQH

J: TRBJ2-1
V: TRBV19
CDR3: ASSISLVTSEGEQF

J: TRBJ2-7
V: TRBV10-1
CDR3: ASSESSKSSSEQY

J: TRBJ2-1
V: TRBV19
CDR3: ASSSGPTYNEQF

J: TRBJ2-3
V: TRBV11-2
CDR3: ASRPTGGRTDTQY

J: TRBJ2-5
V: TRBV30
CDR3: AWSGTGGQTQY

J: TRBJ1-6
V: TRBV30
CDR3: AWTTPGQFYNSPLH

J: TRBJ1-5
V: TRBV2
CDR3: ASTRGQQNQPQH

J: TRBJ1-5
V: TRBV2
CDR3: ASTTGESQPQH

J: TRBJ2-1
V: TRBV19
CDR3: ASSIGSGSSYNEQF

J: TRBJ2-5
V: TRBV6-5
CDR3: ARYGTSQETQY

J: TRBJ2-7
V: TRBV30
CDR3: AWSGPGMAPYEQY

J: TRBJ2-3
V: TRBV12-5
CDR3: ASGRDRGRDTQY

J: TRBJ2-7
V: TRBV27
CDR3: ASSFSSGTEKPYEQY

J: TRBJ2-7
V: TRBV2
CDR3: ASRGTVTYEQY

J: TRBJ2-7
V: TRBV15
CDR3: ATSREGTGNEQY

J: TRBJ2-1
V: TRBV6-4
CDR3: ASSVGTGSYNEQF

J: TRBJ2-7
V: TRBV28
CDR3: ASREASSGRAASSGQY

J: TRBJ1-2
V: TRBV28
CDR3: ASSFGQRGYT

J: TRBJ1-1
V: TRBV18
CDR3: ASSRDRVGVVTEAF

J: TRBJ1-5
V: TRBV18
CDR3: ASSPLEGGNQPQH

J: TRBJ2-5
V: TRBV2
CDR3: ASSADRGQETQY

J: TRBJ2-5
V: TRBV4-1
CDR3: ASSQGGLGETQY

J: TRBJ1-2
V: TRBV5-1
CDR3: ASSPSTGMIQGYT

J: TRBJ2-7
V: TRBV7-2
CDR3: ASSKGQGAIYEQY

J: TRBJ2-1
V: TRBV7-2
CDR3: ASSPRLAGNNEQF

J: TRBJ1-1
V: TRBV7-9
CDR3: ASSSFPGGTGLKNTEAF

J: TRBJ2-3
V: TRBV4-3
CDR3: ASSQTTVRSTDTQY

J: TRBJ2-3
V: TRBV12-5
CDR3: ASAPAPGQGPDTQY

J: TRBJ2-5
V: TRBV6-6
CDR3: ASSFDRGSQY

J: TRBJ2-5
V: TRBV15
CDR3: ATSRRTGDKTQY

J: TRBJ1-1
V: TRBV10-3
CDR3: AISELTYGWAF

J: TRBJ1-1
V: TRBV4-1
CDR3: ASEVTASMNTEAF

J: TRBJ2-5
V: TRBV5-1
CDR3: ASSVGETQY

J: TRBJ1-1
V: TRBV6-5
CDR3: ASSRQSSTEAF

J: TRBJ2-7
V: TRBV2
CDR3: ASNGGRGAYEQY

J: TRBJ2-7
V: TRBV19
CDR3: ASSSGSLGPGEQY